This T cell receptor (beta chain) is drawn from a study of blood T cells in healthy people across ages. Overall study results and limits: Diversity of TCR beta per million T cells declined in a roughly linear way with age.

In regard to this clonotype: Its specificity is unknown.

Per the germline V gene, CDR1 is SGHRS and CDR2 is YFSETQ. The V end was cut by 4 bases, the J end by 2 bases, with 12 bases between. The CDR3 totals 14 residues. Together with a sample-barcoded 5' primer, a J-beta primer mix was included in a second PCR lasting about 6 to 11 cycles. MiXCR, applied by TCRdb to the 5' RACE reads, yields one record per CDR3 protein. The top ten hold about 6.7% of the sample, which has roughly 1,300,000 distinct CDR3 sequences, almost 60% seen once. This receptor was identified in a man aged 18 to 30 in good health. V gene TRBV5-1 combines with J gene TRBJ1-1; the D is unclear. The source material was blood. CDR3 DNA: TGCGCCAGCAGCCTGCAAAGCCCAAACACTGAAGCTTTCTTT. Translated, it gives CASSLQSPNTEAFF. The variable domain in full, with the rest retrieved from reference TRBV5-1 and TRBJ1-1, is KAGVTQTPRYLIKTRGQQVTLSCSPISGHRSVSWYQQTPGQGLQFLFEYFSETQRNKGNFPGRFSGRQFSNSRSEMNVSTLELGDSALYLCASSLQSPNTEAFFGQGTRLTVV.